What follows describes a single T cell receptor beta chain. Antigen: not known. These data are taken from a study of T cells in localized non-small cell lung cancer. General study results and limits: There were a median roughly 60 of the top 100 tumor clones appearing in adjacent lung. Overall survival was longer when the density of T cells in the blood was higher. In uninvolved adjacent lung, T cell clonality reached its highest value, exceeding tumor. Tumor samples were not multi-region, leaving intratumor heterogeneity unexcluded.

Repertoires were generated with immunoSEQ multiplex PCR, while TCRdb's copy carries only in-frame clones and drops some. The sample contains some 66,000 clones, 84% of which appear only once. The CDR3 is made up of 14 amino acids. CDR1 and CDR2 (germline): SGHRS, YFSETQ. With V trimmed by 6 bases and J by 4 bases, 5 bases remained unmatched. The V and J genes are TRBV5-1 and TRBJ2-1; 9 positions agree with TRBD2. Sequenced here: peripheral blood, sampled before any cancer treatment. The TCR was taken from a female donor aged 60 or older with stage I lung adenocarcinoma. The chain's CDR3 is CASTWTSVYNEQFF. The CDR3 bases are TGCGCCAGCACCTGGACTAGCGTTTACAATGAGCAGTTCTTC.